Following are 21 T cell receptor beta chains from one sample sequenced in a study of T cells in Graves' hyperthyroidism and ophthalmopathy. The CDR3 regions of TCR beta were amplified from RNA transcripts. The HTBI primer set served for first-round RT-PCR of the TCR CDR3. TCRdb processed the multiplex PCR reads anew with MiXCR; each CDR3 protein has one entry. This sample has more than 500,000 distinct CDR3 sequences, with 14% to 15% found just once. Input material: blood. The receptors stem from a woman between 40 and 50 years old with Graves' ophthalmopathy.

This clonotype was seen repeatedly, ten times or more. The chain links TRBV24-1 to TRBJ2-6; weak D call: TRBD1 (6 bases). This CDR3 contains 15 residues. The V gene's germline CDR1 is KGHDR and CDR2 SFDVKD. V was cut by 9 bases and J by 0 bases, with 11 bases left in between. The CDR3 sequence is CATQKGGSGANVLTF. Here the CDR3 DNA reads TGTGCCACCCAAAAAGGGGGCTCTGGGGCCAACGTCCTGACTTTC.

This sequence joins TRBV19 and TRBJ2-7; D is perhaps TRBD1 (5 bases). This CDR3 spans 15 amino acids. The V gene's germline CDR1 is LNHDA and CDR2 SQIVND (reference sequence). V was cut by 4 bases and J by 4 bases, with 17 bases left in between. The CDR3 DNA reads TGTGCCAGTAGTAACGGGCAGGGCCATACTTACGAGCAGTACTTC. It encodes CASSNGQGHTYEQYF.

This clonotype has a count of ten or more. The chain is built from TRBV12-3 or TRBV12-4 and TRBJ1-2; D gene unclear. The CDR3 runs to 14 residues. V lost 6 bases to trimming and J lost 8 bases, with 19 bases between them. The CDR3 sequence: CASSLGSRGWGYTF. The DNA of the CDR3 is TGTGCCAGCAGCTTGGGAAGCCGAGGATGGGGCTACACCTTC.

This clonotype was seen at least ten times. The chain combines TRBV28 with TRBJ1-2, with 10 bases identical to TRBD1. This CDR3 spans 15 amino acids. CDR1 is MDHEN and CDR2 is SYDVKM in the germline V gene. V was pared by 6 bases and J by 7 bases, with 11 bases of the junction left unmatched. The DNA for the CDR3 is TGTGCCAGCAGCGTCCCCGGGACAGGGGAAACTGGCTACACCTTC. This gives the protein CASSVPGTGETGYTF.

The J gene is TRBJ2-5, the V gene TRBV9; D ambiguous. The CDR3 loop spans 15 amino acids. CDR1 SGDLS and CDR2 YYNGEE come from the germline V gene. With 0 bases removed from V and 5 bases from J, the gap between germline ends came to 14 bases. The CDR3 sequence is CASSVGPPPLETQYF. CDR3 DNA sequence: TGTGCCAGCAGCGTAGGGCCGCCCCCACTGGAGACCCAGTACTTC.

Ten or more counts support this clonotype. The DNA for the CDR3 is TGTGCCAGCAGTTACAGAGGACAGGGGGACCAAGAGACCCAGTACTTC. As protein: CASSYRGQGDQETQYF. The V and J genes are TRBV6-2 or TRBV6-3 and TRBJ2-5; TRBD1 aligns across 10 bases. The V gene end was trimmed by 2 bases and the J gene end by 0 bases; junction bases not matched to a gene: 3. The CDR3 is 16 residues long. The germline V gene has CDR1 MNHEY and CDR2 SVGEGT.

The V and J genes are TRBV20-1 and TRBJ1-1; 10 bases map to TRBD1. From germline, CDR1 is DFQATT and CDR2 SNEGSKA (reference sequence). V dropped 2 bases and J dropped 11; count of bases not matched to a gene: 11. The CDR3 consists of 14 residues. The CDR3 region has the DNA TGCAGTGCTAGATCGCGGGACAGGGGTAACACGGCTTTCTTT. Residues: CSARSRDRGNTAFF.

This clonotype was recorded at least ten times. The CDR3 reads CSALTYIKQHYGYTF. CDR3 DNA sequence: TGCAGCGCCCTGACATACATCAAACAACACTATGGCTACACCTTC. The rearrangement uses TRBV29-1 and TRBJ1-2; no definite D call. The germline V gene encodes CDR1 SQVTM and CDR2 ANQGSEA. This CDR3 comprises 15 residues. Deletions cut 7 bases from V and 3 bases from J, with 21 bases between.

V and J are TRBV7-9 and TRBJ1-5; tentatively, D is TRBD1 (5 bases). Germline V gene sequence: CDR1 SEHNR, CDR2 FQNEAQ (reference sequence). The CDR3 has 15 residues. V gave up 3 bases and J gave up 4 bases, with 13 bases separating them. CDR3 protein: CASSFGGGWNQPQHF. The CDR3 DNA follows: TGTGCCAGCAGCTTCGGCGGGGGGTGGAATCAGCCCCAGCATTTT.

This clonotype was counted ten times or more. The chain has TRBV6-5 and TRBJ2-7; unclear D gene. Per germline, CDR1 MNHEY and CDR2 SVGAGI. Between the trimmed V and J ends, which lost 0 bases and 1 base, there was a span of 7 bases. The CDR3 length is 14 residues. CDR3 sequence reads: CASSYSIGSYEQYF. CDR3 DNA: TGTGCCAGCAGTTACTCGATAGGGTCCTACGAGCAGTACTTC.

This clonotype was found many times. The rearrangement joins TRBV20-1 to TRBJ2-7; the match to TRBD2 covers 8 bases. V shed 5 bases, J shed 1 base, and the junction held 10 bases outside the gene matches. Germline CDR1 is DFQATT and CDR2 is SNEGSKA (reference sequence). This CDR3 is built from 15 residues. The CDR3 reads CSAGPGLGKSYEQYF. The CDR3 DNA is TGCAGTGCTGGACCGGGACTAGGGAAATCCTACGAGCAGTACTTC.

This clonotype showed up many times. The rearrangement joins TRBV11-2 to TRBJ2-7; no firm D call. The ends were cut back, 1 base at V and 0 bases at J, with 13 bases in the middle. CDR1 is SGHAT and CDR2 is FQNNGV in the germline V gene. CDR3 length: 16 amino acids. The CDR3 bases are TGTGCCAGCAGCTTAGGTCCTGTGGGTAACTCCTACGAGCAGTACTTC. This sequence encodes CASSLGPVGNSYEQYF.

This clonotype appeared many times. This chain joins TRBV20-1 and TRBJ2-7, with D maybe TRBD2 (6 bases). Germline V gene sequence: CDR1 DFQATT, CDR2 SNEGSKA (reference sequence). This CDR3 spans 15 amino acids. Trimming stripped 5 bases from V and 1 base from J, with 18 bases between. CDR3 DNA: TGCAGTGCTGTCCCTAGCGCTGTGGGGTCCTACGAGCAGTACTTC. It codes for CSAVPSAVGSYEQYF.

Ten or more counts support this clonotype. The V and J genes are TRBV12-3 or TRBV12-4 and TRBJ1-6; TRBD1 matches 8 bases. The CDR3 length is 16 residues. The J segment lost 7 bases and the V segment lost 5 bases, leaving 10 bases of the junction unmatched. For the CDR3, the DNA is TGTGCCAGCAGTCCTCAGGGGGCGCAAGGGAATTCACCCCTCCACTTT. Residues: CASSPQGAQGNSPLHF.

This clonotype was observed at least ten times. The chain employs TRBV29-1 and TRBJ2-7; the match to TRBD1 covers 9 bases. The trim removed 2 bases at V and 7 bases at J, leaving 6 bases unmatched. The germline V gene has CDR1 SQVTM and CDR2 ANQGSEA. This CDR3 comprises 13 residues. The CDR3 sequence: CSVETGTGLEQYF. The CDR3, as DNA: TGCAGCGTTGAAACCGGGACAGGGCTTGAGCAGTACTTC.

This sequence joins TRBV3-1 and TRBJ2-5, with D possibly being TRBD1 or TRBD2 (5 bases each). V lost 1 base and J lost 3, with 15 bases in between. The CDR3 spans 16 residues. Germline V gene data show CDR1 as LGHDT and CDR2 as YNNKEL (reference sequence). CDR3 in amino acids: CASSQGGRVAKETQYF. The CDR3 DNA reads as TGTGCCAGCAGCCAAGGTGGCAGGGTAGCGAAAGAGACCCAGTACTTC.

This clonotype came up many times. V is TRBV6-2 or TRBV6-3 and J is TRBJ2-7; 8 nucleotides match TRBD1. The CDR3 contains 14 residues. Germline V gene data show CDR1 as MNHEY and CDR2 as SVGEGT. With V trimmed by 6 bases and J by 4 bases, 8 bases remained unmatched. Written as DNA, the CDR3 is TGTGCCAGCAGCTTCGGGACAGGAAAATACGAGCAGTACTTC. It specifies CASSFGTGKYEQYF.

This clonotype has ten or more counts. J is TRBJ2-5 and V is TRBV19; possibly TRBD2 for D (6 bases). V gave up 3 bases and J gave up 1 base, with 15 bases separating them. The V gene's germline CDR1 is LNHDA and CDR2 SQIVND (reference sequence). The CDR3 consists of 16 residues. DNA for the CDR3: TGTGCCAGTAGTATCGGGCTAGCGCAATCCCAAGAGACCCAGTACTTC. Protein sequence: CASSIGLAQSQETQYF.

This clonotype was seen at least ten times. This chain connects TRBV7-2 to TRBJ2-7; the D gene is possibly TRBD1 (5 bases). V lost 2 bases, J lost 4 bases, and 15 bases lay in between. This CDR3 region has 15 residues. Germline-derived CDR1 and CDR2 are SGHTA and FQGNSA. DNA for the CDR3: TGTGCCAGCAGCTTACATTGGCAGGGTGGTTACGAGCAGTACTTC. This gives the protein CASSLHWQGGYEQYF. Looking up the rest from reference TRBV7-2 and TRBJ2-7 gives the full variable domain: GAGVSQSPSNKVTEKGKDVELRCDPISGHTALYWYRQSLGQGLEFLIYFQGNSAPDKSGLPSDRFSAERTGGSVSTLTIQRTQQEDSAVYLCASSLHWQGGYEQYFGPGTRLTVT.

The chain couples TRBV18 to TRBJ2-7, with D perhaps TRBD1 or TRBD2 (5 bases each). Trimming stripped 1 base from V and 7 bases from J, with 11 bases between. Germline loops: CDR1 KGHSH, CDR2 LQKENI. The CDR3 covers 13 residues. In DNA, the CDR3 is TGTGCCAGCTCACCACAGGGACCTGGGGAGCAGTACTTC. As protein: CASSPQGPGEQYF.

This clonotype was seen many times. The rearrangement uses TRBV10-3 and TRBJ2-4; maybe TRBD2 (5 bases). V was cut by 0 bases and J by 9 bases, with 18 bases left in between. The CDR3 loop spans 16 amino acids. CDR1 and CDR2 (germline): ENHRY, SYGVKD. CDR3 coding DNA: TGTGCCATCAGTGAGTCGGGAGAGGACCTCGGTGGCATTCAGTACTTC. This gives the protein CAISESGEDLGGIQYF.